A selection of T cell receptor beta chains follows, all from one sample in a study of T cell repertoires in cytomegalovirus infection. TCRdb called the reads again in MiXCR, with one record for every CDR3 protein. Among approximately 34,000 distinct CDR3 sequences listed, about 48% were seen once. For these receptors, no antigen is known. The specimen was CD8+ T cells from cultured PBMCs, collected from culture after CMV antigen stimulation. The receptors shown here come from a human donor in good health (CMV status not recorded). Some clones in this sample may be carry-over from other donors' samples. CDR3s include the opening cysteine and the closing phenylalanine or tryptophan. Each record gives: clone size, V gene, J gene, D gene, CDR3 protein, CDR3 DNA. A D gene is named only where the DNA matches it firmly. The size of a clone is reported for some rows only, either as once, few or many, or as a class for expanded clones.

>-|TRBV20-1|TRBJ2-1|-
CSASGTSSYNEQFF
TGCAGTGCTAGTGGGACGAGCTCCTACAATGAGCAGTTCTTC
>-|TRBV4-1|TRBJ1-2|-
CASSQTVGRAGYGYTF
TGCGCCAGCAGCCAAACGGTGGGCAGGGCGGGCTATGGCTACACCTTC
>-|TRBV7-9|TRBJ1-2|TRBD1
CASSWGTAEIGYTF
TGTGCCAGCAGCTGGGGGACAGCCGAAATTGGCTACACCTTC
>few|TRBV7-6|TRBJ1-5|-
CASSLGSGTQPQHF
TGTGCCAGCAGCTTAGGCTCAGGGACTCAGCCCCAGCATTTT
>-|TRBV4-1|TRBJ2-3|TRBD2
CASSQASGNADTQYF
TGCGCCAGCAGCCAGGCTAGCGGGAACGCAGATACGCAGTATTTT
>-|TRBV11-2|TRBJ2-7|TRBD2
CASSPSGGVYEQYF
TGTGCCAGCAGCCCCAGCGGGGGGGTTTACGAGCAGTACTTC
>-|TRBV6-2/TRBV6-3|TRBJ2-7|TRBD2
CASSYSRTSGPYEQYF
TGTGCCAGCAGTTACTCCCGGACTAGCGGGCCATACGAGCAGTACTTC
>few|TRBV12-3/TRBV12-4|TRBJ1-2|-
CASSLGDGYYGYTF
TGTGCCAGCAGTTTAGGGGACGGATACTATGGCTACACCTTC
>-|TRBV2|TRBJ2-2|-
CASSADRPEWTGELFF
TGTGCCAGCAGTGCCGACAGACCTGAATGGACCGGGGAGCTGTTTTTT
>-|TRBV7-8|TRBJ2-7|-
CASSLNTGTTEQYF
TGTGCCAGCAGCTTAAACACCGGGACAACGGAGCAGTACTTC
>-|TRBV7-8|TRBJ1-4|-
CASSSTGLWGNEKLFF
TGTGCCAGCAGTTCCACAGGGCTCTGGGGTAATGAAAAACTGTTTTTT
>-|TRBV24-1|TRBJ2-1|-
CATSDPDSLGNEQFF
TGTGCCACCAGTGACCCAGACTCTCTGGGGAATGAGCAGTTCTTC
>-|TRBV11-2|TRBJ2-4|TRBD1
CASSLDGTGRDIQYF
TGTGCCAGCAGCTTAGATGGGACAGGGAGGGACATTCAGTACTTC
>-|TRBV4-1|TRBJ1-6|TRBD1
CASSHRGQGINSPLHF
TGCGCCAGCAGCCACCGGGGACAGGGGATCAATTCACCCCTCCACTTT
>-|TRBV4-1|TRBJ1-1|-
CASSQDQGNTEAFF
TGCGCCAGCAGCCAAGATCAGGGAAACACTGAAGCTTTCTTT
>few|TRBV7-2|TRBJ2-3|-
CASSPGTPDTQYF
TGTGCCAGCAGCCCAGGGACACCCGATACGCAGTATTTT
>few|TRBV6-2/TRBV6-3|TRBJ1-6|-
CASGPGFGSPLHF
TGTGCCAGCGGCCCCGGATTCGGTTCACCCCTCCACTTT
>-|TRBV12-3/TRBV12-4|TRBJ1-3|-
CASSLASGGSGNTIYF
TGTGCCAGCAGTTTAGCATCCGGGGGATCTGGAAACACCATATATTTT
>few|TRBV12-3/TRBV12-4|TRBJ2-3|TRBD2
CASRGYLAASTDTQYF
TGTGCCAGCAGAGGCTACCTAGCGGCGAGCACAGATACGCAGTATTTT
>-|TRBV13|TRBJ2-3|TRBD1
CASSSDRESPTDTQYF
TGTGCCAGCAGCTCAGACAGGGAATCCCCCACAGATACGCAGTATTTT
>-|TRBV7-9|TRBJ2-2|-
CASSFSANTGELFF
TGTGCCAGCAGCTTTTCAGCGAACACCGGGGAGCTGTTTTTT
>-|TRBV7-3|TRBJ2-3|TRBD2
CASSSTTSGGAPDTQYF
TGTGCCAGCAGCTCAACGACTAGCGGGGGGGCCCCAGATACGCAGTATTTT
>-|TRBV7-8|TRBJ2-1|TRBD2
CASSLRLAGDHNEQFF
TGTGCCAGCAGCTTACGACTAGCGGGGGACCACAATGAGCAGTTCTTC
>-|TRBV6-2/TRBV6-3|TRBJ1-2|-
CASSYGGSYGYTF
TGTGCCAGCAGTTACGGGGGAAGCTATGGCTACACCTTC